This T cell receptor (beta chain) was recorded in a study of tumor-infiltrating lymphocytes in primary liver carcinoma. Study-level points and caveats: Tumor-adjacent and tumor-blood pairs displayed less overlap than did pairs of tumor regions.

Unsorted bulk tissue, about 19-31 mg of it, served as the source for co-extraction of RNA and DNA. A primer in the constant region served to generate TCR beta cDNA from approximately 500 ng of total RNA. ARM-PCR was slightly modified, and three nested multiplex PCR rounds with it gave rise to the TCR beta libraries. The study ran its first two PCR rounds for around 9 cycles each, using TRBV1-TRBV30 forward primers and a C-beta reverse primer. TCRdb passed the multiplex PCR reads through MiXCR, listing each CDR3 protein once. The sample consists of roughly 49,000 distinct CDR3 sequences, 70% to 80% of them appearing once. V gave up 8 bases and J gave up 4 bases, with 12 bases separating them. CDR3 length equals 13 residues. Germline-derived CDR1 and CDR2 are SNHLY and FYNNEI. Points on this clonotype: No antigen is known for it. A read error may explain this, as a much larger clone is one base away.

Material for sequencing was liver tumor tissue from sampling region 5. Subset indicated: tumor region T5, tumor centre. This chain connects TRBV2 to TRBJ2-1; D remains unclear. The receptor was isolated from a man aged 40-55 years with primary liver carcinoma and hepatitis B virus infection. DNA of the CDR3: TGTGCCAGCGTGGAGATGGGGTACAATGAGCAGTTCTTC. As protein: CASVEMGYNEQFF. Together with reference TRBV2 and TRBJ2-1, the CDR3 gives the full variable domain: EPEVTQTPSHQVTQMGQEVILRCVPISNHLYFYWYRQILGQKVEFLVSFYNNEISEKSEIFDDQFSVERPDGSNFTLKIRSTKLEDSAMYFCASVEMGYNEQFFGPGTRLTVL.